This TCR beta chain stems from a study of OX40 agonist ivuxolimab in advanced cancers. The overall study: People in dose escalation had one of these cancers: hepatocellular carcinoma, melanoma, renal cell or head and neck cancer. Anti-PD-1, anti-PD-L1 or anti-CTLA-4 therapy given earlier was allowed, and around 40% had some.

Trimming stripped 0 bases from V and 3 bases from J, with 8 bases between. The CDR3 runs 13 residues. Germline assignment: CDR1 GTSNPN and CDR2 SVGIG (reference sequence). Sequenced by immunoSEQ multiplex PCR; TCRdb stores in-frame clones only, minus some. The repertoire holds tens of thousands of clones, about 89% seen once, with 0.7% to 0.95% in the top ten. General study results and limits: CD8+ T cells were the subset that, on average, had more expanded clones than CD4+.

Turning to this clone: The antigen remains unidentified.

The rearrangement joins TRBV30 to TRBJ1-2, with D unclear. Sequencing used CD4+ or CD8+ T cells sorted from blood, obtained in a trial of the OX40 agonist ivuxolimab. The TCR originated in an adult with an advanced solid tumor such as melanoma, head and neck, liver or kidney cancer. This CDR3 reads CAWSVGSDYGYTF. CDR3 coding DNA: TGTGCCTGGAGTGTCGGCAGCGACTATGGCTACACCTTC.